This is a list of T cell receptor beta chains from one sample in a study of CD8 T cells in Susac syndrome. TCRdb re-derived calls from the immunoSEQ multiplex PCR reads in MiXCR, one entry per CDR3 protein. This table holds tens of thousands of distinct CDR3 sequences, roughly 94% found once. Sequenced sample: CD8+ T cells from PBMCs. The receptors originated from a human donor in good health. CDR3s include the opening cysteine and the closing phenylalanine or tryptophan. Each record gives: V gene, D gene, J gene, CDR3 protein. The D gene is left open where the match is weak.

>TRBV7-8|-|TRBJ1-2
CASSPSSNYGYTF
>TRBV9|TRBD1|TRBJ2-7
CASSVETGVSYEQYF
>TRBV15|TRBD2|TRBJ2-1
CATSSPGTSGGTYNEQFF
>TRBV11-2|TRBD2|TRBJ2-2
CASSPWTSGGTGELFF
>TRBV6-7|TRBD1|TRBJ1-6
CASSSPPRDRSPLHF
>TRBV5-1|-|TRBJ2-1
CASSSGDSYNEQFF
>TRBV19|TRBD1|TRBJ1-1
CASSASQGGYTEAFF
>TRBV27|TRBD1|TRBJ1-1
CASSPGTDHLNTEAFF
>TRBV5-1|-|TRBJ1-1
CASSSTLDRLGGAFF
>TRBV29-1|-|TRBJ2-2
CSARDVGADTGELFF
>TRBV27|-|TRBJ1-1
CASSFRGAVTEAFF
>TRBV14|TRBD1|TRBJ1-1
CASSQNMDRMNTEAFF
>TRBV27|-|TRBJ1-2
CASSDRPNYGYTF
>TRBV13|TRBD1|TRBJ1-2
CASSLEGAHFGYTF
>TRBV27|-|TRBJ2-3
CASSIAGEDAQYF
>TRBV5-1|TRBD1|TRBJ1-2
CASSLGDRRDYGYTF
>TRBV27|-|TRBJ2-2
CASSPRGGARTGELFF
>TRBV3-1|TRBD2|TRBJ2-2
CASSRTSGPNTGELFF
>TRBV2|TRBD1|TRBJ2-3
CASSEAGTAYFTDTQYF
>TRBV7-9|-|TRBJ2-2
CASSLGSDRGTGELFF
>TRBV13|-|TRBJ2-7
CASSFKGSYEQYF
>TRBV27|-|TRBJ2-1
CASSLGPVREQFF
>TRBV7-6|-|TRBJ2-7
CASSLGSGTEQYF
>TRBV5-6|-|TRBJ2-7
CASSLEWISYEQYF
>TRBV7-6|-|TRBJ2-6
CASSLDRAGAPGANVLTF
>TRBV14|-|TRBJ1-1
CASSLGGAEAFF
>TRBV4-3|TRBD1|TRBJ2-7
CASSRDRGPPYEQYF
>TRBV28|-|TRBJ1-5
CASSFSGYRKNQPQHF
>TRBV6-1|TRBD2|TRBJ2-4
CASSILAGGPENIQYF
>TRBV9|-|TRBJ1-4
CASNGGGANEKLFF
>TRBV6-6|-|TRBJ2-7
CASSVGWGASYEQYF
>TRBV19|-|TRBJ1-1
CASSRTFRDSPEAFF
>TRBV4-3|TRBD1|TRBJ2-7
CASSQARTGGYEQYF
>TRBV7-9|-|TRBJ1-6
CASTSAPPLHF
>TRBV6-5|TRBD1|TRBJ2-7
CASSYGRFQGAFEQYF
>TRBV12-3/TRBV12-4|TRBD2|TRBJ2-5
CASSLGLAGSKETQYF
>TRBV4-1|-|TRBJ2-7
CASSQGRLGVYEQYF
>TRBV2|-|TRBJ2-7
CASGNYEQYF
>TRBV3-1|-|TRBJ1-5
CASSQDWSSNQPQHF
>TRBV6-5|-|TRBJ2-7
CASSPTGMGYEQYF
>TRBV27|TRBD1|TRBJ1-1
CASRKQGGSTEAFF
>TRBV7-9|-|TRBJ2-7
CASSPDRF
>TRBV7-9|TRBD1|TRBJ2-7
CASSPQGQGYEQYF
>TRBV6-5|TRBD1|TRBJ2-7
CASSYSGQGARYF
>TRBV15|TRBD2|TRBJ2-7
CATSSTSENYEQYF
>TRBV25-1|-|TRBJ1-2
CASSPPGVLYGYTF
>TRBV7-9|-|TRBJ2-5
CASSLSTDQETQYF
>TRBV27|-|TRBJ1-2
CASSLFQGSNYGYTF
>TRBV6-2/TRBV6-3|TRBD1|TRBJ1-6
CASSPTEDRVTSPLHF
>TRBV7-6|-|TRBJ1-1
CASSSQPTEGTEAFF
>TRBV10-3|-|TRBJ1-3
CAISVTGSTVFSGNTIYF
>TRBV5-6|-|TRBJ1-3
CASSSLRGSGNTIYF
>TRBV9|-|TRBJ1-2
CASSVGPATNYGYTF
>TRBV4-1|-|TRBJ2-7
CASSQEVRSSYEQYF
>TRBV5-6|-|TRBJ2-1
CASSPDSHNEQFF
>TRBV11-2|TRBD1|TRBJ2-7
CASSLGRGLYEQYF
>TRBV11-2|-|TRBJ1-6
CASSRRDTAYNSPLHF
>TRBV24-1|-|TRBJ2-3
CATSDLPAGRLNF
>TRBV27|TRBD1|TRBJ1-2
CASWTGAGYTF